The subject of this entry is one T cell receptor (beta chain). As yet, its antigen is unknown. Trimming cost V 6 bases and J 4 bases; bases outside gene matches: 7. Germline assignment: CDR1 LNHDA and CDR2 SQIVND (reference sequence). This CDR3 is 15 amino acids long. These data come from a study of shared clonotypes between healthy human individuals. Study-wide background: Ranging from 18 to 49 in age, donors were a couple of women and a few men.

Some 28,000 T cell genomes (about 0.2 ug DNA) went into each sorted-subset replicate. TCRdb's table, derived via immunoSEQ multiplex PCR, lists solely in-frame clones and lacks some. The data hold about 670,000 clones, with 72% observed a single time. Adults of Caucasian background living in Nashville, Tennessee made up all donors. General observations from the study: The rarefaction results pointed to incomplete sorted-subset sequencing despite large depth.

The rearrangement joins TRBV19 to TRBJ1-5; TRBD1 matches at 9 bases. Source material: memory CD4+ T cells sorted from blood. Subset in this sample: CD45RA-negative fraction. This clonotype originated in a woman in her thirties in good health. The CDR3 nucleotides read TGTGCCAGTAGCGGACAGGGGAGTGGAAATCAGCCCCAGCATTTT. It is translated as CASSGQGSGNQPQHF.